The 30 T cell receptor beta chains given below trace back to one sample, sequenced in a study of radiation and T cells in renal cell carcinoma. The time point: baseline pretreatment blood. This sample's treatment: 15 Gy SBRT to primary tumor, nephrectomy 4 weeks later. The repertoire was sequenced with immunoSEQ multiplex PCR; TCRdb's copy has only in-frame clones and lacks some. The sample holds approximately 150,000 clones, roughly 83% seen once. Sample: blood, taken from a patient whose treatment included radiotherapy and nephrectomy. Receptors originate from a woman aged 45-65 years with renal cell carcinoma.

A few counts support this clone. The genes are TRBV7-8 and TRBJ1-2; 7 bases map to TRBD1. CDR1 is SGHVS, CDR2 FQNEAQ, per germline. Losses at the gene ends were 5 bases for V and 5 bases for J; bases not matched to a gene: 8. This CDR3 contains 14 residues. CDR3 nucleotide sequence: TGTGCCAGCAGCCAAGGACAGGTGGGATATGGCTACACCTTC. Protein: CASSQGQVGYGYTF. The whole variable domain, filled in from reference TRBV7-8 and TRBJ1-2, reads GAGVSQSPRYKVAKRGQDVALRCDPISGHVSLFWYQQALGQGPEFLTYFQNEAQLDKSGLPSDRFFAERPEGSVSTLKIQRTQQEDSAVYLCASSQGQVGYGYTFGSGTRLTVV.

The genes are TRBV6-5 and TRBJ2-3, with unresolved D. Germline CDR1 is MNHEY and CDR2 is SVGAGI. CDR3 length equals 16 residues. Trimming shortened V by 0 bases and J by 0 bases, and 10 bases separated the two germline ends. CDR3 DNA: TGTGCCAGCAGTTACTCCCACAGCACTAGCACAGATACGCAGTATTTT. Amino acid sequence: CASSYSHSTSTDTQYF.

This chain connects TRBV15 to TRBJ2-7, with D perhaps TRBD1 or TRBD2 (6 bases each). The ends were cut back, 0 bases at V and 2 bases at J, with 11 bases in the middle. The CDR3 runs 15 residues. CDR1 LNHNV and CDR2 YYDKDF come from the germline V gene (reference sequence). CDR3: CATSRDLGGTYEQYF. The CDR3, as DNA: TGTGCCACCAGCAGAGATTTAGGGGGGACCTACGAGCAGTACTTC.

This chain links TRBV2 with TRBJ2-5, with D unresolved. This CDR3 region has 13 residues. Trimming shortened V by 1 base and J by 2 bases, and 5 bases separated the two germline ends. Germline V gene sequence: CDR1 SNHLY, CDR2 FYNNEI. The CDR3 region is CASSEVTQETQYF. CDR3 nucleotides: TGTGCCAGCAGTGAAGTAACTCAAGAGACCCAGTACTTC.

This rearrangement joins TRBV6-1 to TRBJ2-4; TRBD1 matches at 7 bases. The CDR3 spans 11 residues. J gave up 16 bases and V 8 bases, and 11 bases lay outside the gene matches. Germline V gives CDR1 MNHNS, CDR2 SASEGT. The CDR3 here is CASAMGTVPYF. In nucleotides, the CDR3 is TGTGCCAGCGCTATGGGGACAGTGCCTTACTTC.

The chain has TRBV2 and TRBJ2-5; D might be TRBD2 (7 bases). Trimming removed 5 bases at V and 8 bases at J, with 24 bases between. Germline CDR1 SNHLY, CDR2 FYNNEI. This CDR3 contains 16 residues. Here the CDR3 DNA reads TGTGCCAGCAGTAACCGACGGGGCGGGGGCGTCAGAACCCAGTACTTC. Protein sequence: CASSNRRGGGVRTQYF.

The chain has TRBV5-1 and TRBJ2-7; TRBD1 aligns across 8 bases. This CDR3 has 14 residues. Unmatched junction bases numbered 5, after V lost 1 base and J lost 5 bases. The germline CDR1 and CDR2 sequences are SGHRS and YFSETQ. The CDR3 protein is CASSLRDRGDEQYF. The CDR3 bases are TGCGCCAGCAGCTTGAGAGACAGGGGAGACGAGCAGTACTTC.

The rearrangement uses TRBV7-9 and TRBJ1-3, with TRBD1 as a possible D gene (5 bases). V lost 5 bases and J 0 bases, leaving 14 bases between the germline ends. The CDR3 covers 16 residues. CDR1 is SEHNR and CDR2 is FQNEAQ in the germline V gene (reference sequence). Here the CDR3 reads CASSPSRQISGNTIYF. CDR3 DNA sequence: TGTGCCAGCAGCCCCTCCCGACAGATCTCTGGAAACACCATATATTTT.

The genes are TRBV7-9 and TRBJ2-1; D remains ambiguous. The ends were cut back, 3 bases at V and 5 bases at J, with 8 bases in the middle. The CDR3 is made up of 13 amino acids. Germline CDR1 is SEHNR and CDR2 is FQNEAQ (reference sequence). CDR3 nucleotides: TGTGCCAGCAGCTTTGACATTAACAATGAGCAGTTCTTC. Amino acid sequence: CASSFDINNEQFF.

The chain is built from TRBV6-1 and TRBJ2-7; perhaps D is TRBD1 or TRBD2 (6 bases each). In germline, CDR1 is MNHNS, CDR2 SASEGT. This CDR3 contains 15 residues. V shed 1 base and J shed 4 bases, with 14 bases lying between them. The CDR3 is CASSEGSGGGYEQYF. The CDR3 DNA follows: TGTGCCAGCAGTGAAGGGAGTGGAGGGGGTTACGAGCAGTACTTC.

The chain has TRBV29-1 and TRBJ1-3; D ambiguous. CDR1 is SQVTM, CDR2 ANQGSEA, per germline. The CDR3 has 13 residues. V was trimmed by 1 base and J by 7 bases, leaving 11 bases between them. The CDR3 loop reads CSVEGLIPNTIYF. The CDR3 coding sequence is TGCAGCGTTGAAGGACTCATCCCCAACACCATATATTTT.

This rearrangement joins TRBV5-1 to TRBJ2-5; D might be TRBD1 (5 bases). V lost 2 bases to trimming and J lost 2 bases, with 13 bases between them. Germline lookup yields CDR1 SGHRS and CDR2 YFSETQ. The CDR3 sequence is 15 residues long. DNA of the CDR3: TGCGCCAGCAGCTTTCTTAGTACAGGTCAAGAGACCCAGTACTTC. Translated, it gives CASSFLSTGQETQYF. The variable domain in full, with the rest retrieved from reference TRBV5-1 and TRBJ2-5, is KAGVTQTPRYLIKTRGQQVTLSCSPISGHRSVSWYQQTPGQGLQFLFEYFSETQRNKGNFPGRFSGRQFSNSRSEMNVSTLELGDSALYLCASSFLSTGQETQYFGPGTRLLVL.

In this sample, this clone turned up once. V gene TRBV15 combines with J gene TRBJ1-4; D gene ambiguous. CDR1 LNHNV and CDR2 YYDKDF come from the germline V gene (reference sequence). Trimming took 1 base from V and 7 from J, leaving 13 bases between them. The CDR3 consists of 15 residues. The CDR3 is CATSRAVGRGEKLFF. As DNA, the CDR3 is TGTGCCACCAGCAGAGCCGTGGGGAGAGGTGAAAAACTGTTTTTT.

The V and J genes are TRBV6-1 and TRBJ2-4; D call uncertain. The germline V and J ends were trimmed by 5 bases and 2 bases, with 13 bases remaining between them. The V gene's germline CDR1 is MNHNS and CDR2 SASEGT. The CDR3 spans 15 residues. The CDR3 DNA reads TGTGCCAGCAGTCTAGGCGCAGGCCCCAAAAACATTCAGTACTTC. Protein: CASSLGAGPKNIQYF.

This chain links TRBV6-6 with TRBJ1-4; D perhaps matches TRBD1 (5 bases). CDR1 MNHNY and CDR2 SVGAGI come from the germline V gene (reference sequence). V was clipped by 4 bases and J by 7 bases, with 13 bases between them. This CDR3 comprises 14 residues. For the CDR3, the DNA is TGTGCCAGCAGTTCAACAGGATCGGGTGAAAAACTGTTTTTT. Translating gives CASSSTGSGEKLFF.

This clone was detected only a few times. CDR3 coding DNA: TGTGCCAGCAGCATGGACGGGACCTCCGGGGAGCAGTACTTC. Translation: CASSMDGTSGEQYF. The J gene is TRBJ2-7, the V gene TRBV5-4; D is tentatively TRBD1 or TRBD2 (5 bases each). Trimming left V 4 bases short and J 7 bases short, with 18 bases between. The germline V gene has CDR1 SGHNT and CDR2 YYREEE (reference sequence). This CDR3 spans 14 amino acids.

The chain employs TRBV7-3 and TRBJ2-3, with TRBD1 as a possible D gene (6 bases). V was shortened by 5 bases and J by 2 bases, with 11 bases between the two germline ends. CDR1 SGHTA and CDR2 FQGTGA come from the germline V gene. CDR3 length: 14 amino acids. CDR3 in DNA: TGTGCCAGCAGCAAGTGGACAGACACAGATACGCAGTATTTT. The encoded protein is CASSKWTDTDTQYF.

The chain joins TRBV4-1 to TRBJ1-1; TRBD1 is a possible D gene (6 bases). CDR3 length: 15 residues. From germline, CDR1 is MGHRA and CDR2 YSYEKL. Trimming removed 4 bases at V and 0 bases at J, with 12 bases between. The CDR3 nucleotides are TGCGCCAGCAGCCGACAGACAGGAGTGAACACTGAAGCTTTCTTT. Residues: CASSRQTGVNTEAFF.

The chain uses TRBV5-4 and TRBJ2-1; perhaps TRBD2 as D (5 bases). Germline V gene lookup returns CDR1 SGHNT and CDR2 YYREEE (reference sequence). V gave up 0 bases and J gave up 13 bases, with 11 bases separating them. CDR3 size: 12 residues. DNA of the CDR3: TGTGCCAGCAGCTTGGATCTAGGGAGACAGTTCTTC. Amino acid sequence: CASSLDLGRQFF.

There are a few counts of this clone. The J gene is TRBJ1-2, the V gene TRBV4-3; TRBD1 matches at 7 bases. Germline CDR1 reads LGHNA; CDR2 reads YSLEER. The CDR3 has 15 amino acids. V dropped 4 bases and J dropped 12; count of bases not matched to a gene: 17. This CDR3 is CASSPRVGGLLVHTF. CDR3 nucleotide sequence: TGCGCCAGCAGCCCCCGTGTAGGGGGCCTACTTGTCCACACCTTC.

V is TRBV27 and J is TRBJ1-1; D gene unclear. The CDR3 spans 14 residues. CDR1 and CDR2 (germline): MNHEY, SMNVEV (reference sequence). V lost 3 bases and J lost 2, with 10 bases in between. The CDR3 DNA sequence: TGTGCCAGCAGTTTCCAGAGTTACAACACTGAAGCTTTCTTT. Encoded protein: CASSFQSYNTEAFF.

V is TRBV10-3 and J is TRBJ1-5, with unresolved D. Germline-derived CDR1 and CDR2 are ENHRY and SYGVKD. This CDR3 contains 14 residues. The V and J ends lost 6 bases and 2 bases respectively, with 11 bases between them. The CDR3 protein is CAIRPEGGNQPQHF. The DNA for the CDR3 is TGTGCCATCAGACCAGAGGGAGGCAATCAGCCCCAGCATTTT.

The chain couples TRBV18 to TRBJ1-1, with TRBD1 as a possible D gene (6 bases). The CDR3 covers 13 residues. Per the germline V gene, CDR1 is KGHSH and CDR2 is LQKENI. The V and J ends lost 6 bases and 1 base respectively, with 9 bases between them. CDR3 amino acids: CASSGAENTEAFF. CDR3 bases: TGTGCCAGCTCGGGGGCAGAGAACACTGAAGCTTTCTTT.

There are a few counts of this clone. The rearrangement links TRBV5-1 to TRBJ1-2; D is perhaps TRBD1 (6 bases). CDR3 length: 13 amino acids. Trimming shortened V by 3 bases and J by 8 bases, and 14 bases separated the two germline ends. Per the germline V gene, CDR1 is SGHRS and CDR2 is YFSETQ. CDR3 protein: CASSYHSGDGYTF. CDR3 in DNA: TGCGCCAGCAGCTACCACTCAGGGGACGGCTACACCTTC.

V is TRBV14 and J is TRBJ1-4; D is uncertain. The CDR3 is made up of 14 amino acids. Germline V lookup: CDR1 SGHDN, CDR2 FVKESK. Trimming cost V 4 bases and J 8 bases, with 14 bases left between them. The CDR3 loop is CASSPRGVEEKLFF. In DNA form, the CDR3 reads TGTGCCAGCAGCCCGCGGGGAGTTGAGGAAAAACTGTTTTTT. The full variable domain, completed using reference TRBV14 and TRBJ1-4, is EAGVTQFPSHSVIEKGQTVTLRCDPISGHDNLYWYRRVMGKEIKFLLHFVKESKQDESGMPNNRFLAERTGGTYSTLKVQPAELEDSGVYFCASSPRGVEEKLFFGSGTQLSVL.

The chain recombines TRBV30 with TRBJ2-5, with D unresolved. V lost 1 base, J lost 5 bases, and 5 bases lay in between. Germline lookup yields CDR1 GTSNPN and CDR2 SVGIG (reference sequence). The CDR3 has 11 amino acids. As DNA, the CDR3 is TGTGCCTGGAGTGAGACGGAGACCCAGTACTTC. Protein sequence: CAWSETETQYF. The full variable domain, its missing parts supplied by reference TRBV30 and TRBJ2-5, is SQTIHQWPATLVQPVGSPLSLECTVEGTSNPNLYWYRQAAGRGLQLLFYSVGIGQISSEVPQNLSASRPQDRQFILSSKKLLLSDSGFYLCAWSETETQYFGPGTRLLVL.

The gene calls are TRBV25-1 and TRBJ1-2, with D perhaps TRBD1 (5 bases). CDR3 length: 13 residues. Germline CDR1 MGHDK, CDR2 SYGVNS. The V and J ends lost 7 bases and 7 bases respectively, with 16 bases between them. The DNA for the CDR3 is TGTGCCAGCACCCTGGGGCAGGGTGGTGGCTACACCTTC. Protein sequence: CASTLGQGGGYTF.

A few counts support this clone. The chain uses TRBV2 and TRBJ1-5; D unresolved. V was clipped by 6 bases and J by 0 bases, with 12 bases between them. CDR1 is SNHLY, CDR2 FYNNEI, per germline. The CDR3 covers 15 residues. The CDR3 reads CASSLDGVSNQPQHF. Written as DNA, the CDR3 is TGTGCCAGCAGCCTCGACGGTGTTAGCAATCAGCCCCAGCATTTT.

The V call is TRBV9, the J call TRBJ1-1; D gene unclear. Trimming took off 3 bases at V and 3 bases at J, with 15 bases between the two ends. CDR1 SGDLS and CDR2 YYNGEE come from the germline V gene. The CDR3 covers 15 residues. The CDR3 loop reads CASSASSDGHTEAFF. As DNA, the CDR3 is TGTGCCAGCAGCGCCTCCTCGGATGGCCACACTGAAGCTTTCTTT. The variable domain in full, completed from reference TRBV9 and TRBJ1-1, reads DSGVTQTPKHLITATGQRVTLRCSPRSGDLSVYWYQQSLDQGLQFLIQYYNGEERAKGNILERFSAQQFPDLHSELNLSSLELGDSALYFCASSASSDGHTEAFFGQGTRLTVV.

V and J are TRBV7-7 and TRBJ2-7; 8 bases line up with TRBD1. The trim removed 5 bases at V and 6 bases at J, leaving 3 bases unmatched. CDR3 length: 12 residues. Germline CDR1 reads SSHAT; CDR2 reads FNYEAQ (reference sequence). The CDR3 sequence: CASSSDRGEQYF. For the CDR3, the DNA is TGTGCCAGCAGCAGCGACAGGGGCGAGCAGTACTTC.